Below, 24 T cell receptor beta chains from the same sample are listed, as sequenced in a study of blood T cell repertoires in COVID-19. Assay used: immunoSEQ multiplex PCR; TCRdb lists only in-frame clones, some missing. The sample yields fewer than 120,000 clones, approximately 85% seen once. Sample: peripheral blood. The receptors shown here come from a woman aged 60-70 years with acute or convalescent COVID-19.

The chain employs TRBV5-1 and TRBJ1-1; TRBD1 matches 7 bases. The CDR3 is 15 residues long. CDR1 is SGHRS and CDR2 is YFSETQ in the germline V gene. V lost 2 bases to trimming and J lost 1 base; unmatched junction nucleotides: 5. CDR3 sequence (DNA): TGCGCCAGCAGCTTCCTAGGGACAGAGAACACTGAAGCTTTCTTT. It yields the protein CASSFLGTENTEAFF.

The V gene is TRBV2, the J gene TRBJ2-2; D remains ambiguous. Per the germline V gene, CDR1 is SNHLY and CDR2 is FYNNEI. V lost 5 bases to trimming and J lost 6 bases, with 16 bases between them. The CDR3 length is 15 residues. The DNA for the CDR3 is TGTGCCAGCAGTTTCAGTCTTCTGAGGTCCGGGGAGCTGTTTTTT. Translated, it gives CASSFSLLRSGELFF.

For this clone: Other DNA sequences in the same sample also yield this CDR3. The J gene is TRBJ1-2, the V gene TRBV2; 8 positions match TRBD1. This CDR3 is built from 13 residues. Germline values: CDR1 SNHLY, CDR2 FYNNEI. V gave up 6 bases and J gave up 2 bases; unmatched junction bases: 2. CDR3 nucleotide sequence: TGTGCCAGCAGGGGGACAGGCAACTATGGCTACACCTTC. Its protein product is CASRGTGNYGYTF.

The CDR3, as DNA: TGTGCCATCACCGGCGGAGGGGACGGGGAGCTGTTTTTT. Its protein product is CAITGGGDGELFF. The chain joins TRBV10-3 to TRBJ2-2; D might be TRBD2 (6 bases). The CDR3 covers 13 residues. Germline CDR1 is ENHRY and CDR2 is SYGVKD. Between the trimmed V and J ends, which lost 7 bases and 7 bases, there was a span of 13 bases.

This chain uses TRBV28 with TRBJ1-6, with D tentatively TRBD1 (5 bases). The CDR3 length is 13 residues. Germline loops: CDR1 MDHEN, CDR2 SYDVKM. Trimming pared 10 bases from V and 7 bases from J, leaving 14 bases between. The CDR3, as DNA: TGTGCCACCCCCGGGGGGGTGAATTCACCCCTCCACTTT. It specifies CATPGGVNSPLHF.

The CDR3 DNA reads as TGCGCCAGCAGCCAAGAAAGGTCCCAGGGCGCGTATAATTCACCCCTCCACTTT. Translation gives CASSQERSQGAYNSPLHF. J is TRBJ1-6 and V is TRBV4-1, with D perhaps TRBD1 (5 bases). The CDR3 consists of 18 residues. V lost 0 bases and J 4 bases, leaving 16 bases between the germline ends. Germline V gene data show CDR1 as MGHRA and CDR2 as YSYEKL.

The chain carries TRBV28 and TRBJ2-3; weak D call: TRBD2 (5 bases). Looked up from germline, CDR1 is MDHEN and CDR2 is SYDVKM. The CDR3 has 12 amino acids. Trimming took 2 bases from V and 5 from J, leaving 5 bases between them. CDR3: CASSLSGDTQYF. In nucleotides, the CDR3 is TGTGCCAGCAGTTTAAGCGGAGATACGCAGTATTTT.

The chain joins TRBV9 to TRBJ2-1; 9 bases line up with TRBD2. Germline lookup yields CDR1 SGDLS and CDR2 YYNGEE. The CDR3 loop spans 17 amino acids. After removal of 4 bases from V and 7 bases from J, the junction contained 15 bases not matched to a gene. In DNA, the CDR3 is TGTGCCAGCAGCCCCTACCCGGCTGGAAGCGGGGGGAATGAGCAGTTCTTC. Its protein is CASSPYPAGSGGNEQFF.

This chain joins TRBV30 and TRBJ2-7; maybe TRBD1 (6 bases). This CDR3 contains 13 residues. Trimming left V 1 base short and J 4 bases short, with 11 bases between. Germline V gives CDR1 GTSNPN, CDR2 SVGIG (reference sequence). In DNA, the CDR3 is TGTGCCTGGAGTGAAAACACAGGGTACGAGCAGTACTTC. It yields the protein CAWSENTGYEQYF.

The CDR3 loop reads CASSLRGGHTGELFF. The CDR3 DNA reads TGTGCCAGCAGCTTAAGGGGGGGGCACACCGGGGAGCTGTTTTTT. This chain connects TRBV7-6 to TRBJ2-2, with a tentative D call TRBD2 (7 bases). The CDR3 extends over 15 amino acids. The V end was cut by 2 bases, the J end by 3 bases, with 10 bases between. Germline-derived CDR1 and CDR2 are SGHVS and FNYEAQ.

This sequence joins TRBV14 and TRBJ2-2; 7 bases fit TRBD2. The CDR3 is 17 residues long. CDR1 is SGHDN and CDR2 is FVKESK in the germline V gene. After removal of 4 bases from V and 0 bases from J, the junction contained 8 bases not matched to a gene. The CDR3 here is CASSPLDGTTNTGELFF. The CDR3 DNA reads TGTGCCAGCAGCCCCTTAGATGGGACTACGAACACCGGGGAGCTGTTTTTT.

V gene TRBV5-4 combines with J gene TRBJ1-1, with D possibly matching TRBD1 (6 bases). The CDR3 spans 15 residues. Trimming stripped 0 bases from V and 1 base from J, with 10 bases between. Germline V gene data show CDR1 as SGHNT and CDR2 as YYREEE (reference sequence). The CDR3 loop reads CASSLASTGNTEAFF. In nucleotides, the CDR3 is TGTGCCAGCAGCTTGGCGTCGACAGGGAACACTGAAGCTTTCTTT.

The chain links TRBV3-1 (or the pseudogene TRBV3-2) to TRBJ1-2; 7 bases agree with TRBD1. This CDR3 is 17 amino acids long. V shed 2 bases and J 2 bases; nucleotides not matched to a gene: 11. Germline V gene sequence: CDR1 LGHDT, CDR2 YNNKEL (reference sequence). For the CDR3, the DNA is TGTGCCAGCAGCCAAAATCAATGGACAGGTGGCAACTATGGCTACACCTTC. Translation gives CASSQNQWTGGNYGYTF.

Here the CDR3 DNA reads TGTGCCAGCAGCTTAGTCCGGGAGGTTTGGTACGAGCAGTACTTC. Protein product: CASSLVREVWYEQYF. J is TRBJ2-7 and V is TRBV11-3; 7 nucleotides line up with TRBD2. With 1 base clipped from V and 4 bases from J, the junction kept 7 bases outside the gene matches. Germline CDR1 SGHNT, CDR2 YENEEA. CDR3 size: 15 residues. The full variable domain, in which reference TRBV11-3 and TRBJ2-7 provide the parts outside the CDR3, is EAGVVQSPRYKIIEKKQPVAFWCNPISGHNTLYWYLQNLGQGPELLIRYENEEAVDDSQLPKDRFSAERLKGVDSTLKIQPAELGDSAVYLCASSLVREVWYEQYFGPGTRLTVT.

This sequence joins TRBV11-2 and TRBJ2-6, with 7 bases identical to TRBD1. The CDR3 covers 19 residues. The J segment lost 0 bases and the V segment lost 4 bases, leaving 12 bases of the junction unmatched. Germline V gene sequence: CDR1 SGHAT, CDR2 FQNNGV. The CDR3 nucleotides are TGTGCCAGCAGCTCAAACGAAGCTGACAGGGACTCTGGGGCCAACGTCCTGACTTTC. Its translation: CASSSNEADRDSGANVLTF.

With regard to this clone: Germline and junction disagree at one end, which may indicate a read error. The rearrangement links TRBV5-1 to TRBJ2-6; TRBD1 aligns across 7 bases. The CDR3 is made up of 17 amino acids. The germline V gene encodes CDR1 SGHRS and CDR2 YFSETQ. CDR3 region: CASSPRTGSSGSNVLTF. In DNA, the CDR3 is TGCGCCAGCAGCCCCAGGACAGGTTCCTCTGGGTCCAACGTCCTGACTTTC.

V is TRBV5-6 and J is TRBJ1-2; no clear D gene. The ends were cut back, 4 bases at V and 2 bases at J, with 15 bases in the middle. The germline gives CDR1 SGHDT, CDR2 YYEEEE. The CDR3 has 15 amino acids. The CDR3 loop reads CASSPSTGDNYGYTF. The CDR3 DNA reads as TGTGCCAGCAGCCCCTCGACCGGAGACAACTATGGCTACACCTTC. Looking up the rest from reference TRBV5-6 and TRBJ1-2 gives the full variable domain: DAGVTQSPTHLIKTRGQQVTLRCSPKSGHDTVSWYQQALGQGPQFIFQYYEEEERQRGNFPDRFSGHQFPNYSSELNVNALLLGDSALYLCASSPSTGDNYGYTFGSGTRLTVV.

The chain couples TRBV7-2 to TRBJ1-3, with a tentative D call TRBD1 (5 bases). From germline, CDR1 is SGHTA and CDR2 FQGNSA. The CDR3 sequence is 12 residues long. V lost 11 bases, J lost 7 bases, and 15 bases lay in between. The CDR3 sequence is CAAEQGGNTIYF. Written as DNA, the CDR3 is TGTGCCGCGGAGCAGGGAGGGAACACCATATATTTT.

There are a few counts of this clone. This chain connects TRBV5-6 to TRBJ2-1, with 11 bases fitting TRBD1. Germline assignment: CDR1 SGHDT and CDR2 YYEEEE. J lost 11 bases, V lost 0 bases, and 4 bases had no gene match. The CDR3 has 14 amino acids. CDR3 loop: CASSLGTGGAKQFF. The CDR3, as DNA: TGTGCCAGCAGCTTGGGGACAGGGGGCGCGAAGCAGTTCTTC. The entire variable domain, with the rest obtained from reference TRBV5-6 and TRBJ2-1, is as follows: DAGVTQSPTHLIKTRGQQVTLRCSPKSGHDTVSWYQQALGQGPQFIFQYYEEEERQRGNFPDRFSGHQFPNYSSELNVNALLLGDSALYLCASSLGTGGAKQFFGPGTRLTVL.

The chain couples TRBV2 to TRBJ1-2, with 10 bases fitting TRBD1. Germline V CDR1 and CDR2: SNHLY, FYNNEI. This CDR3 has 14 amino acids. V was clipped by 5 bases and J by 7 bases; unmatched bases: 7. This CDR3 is CASSRTGGGSGYTF. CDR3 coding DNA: TGTGCCAGCAGTCGGACAGGGGGGGGTAGTGGCTACACCTTC.

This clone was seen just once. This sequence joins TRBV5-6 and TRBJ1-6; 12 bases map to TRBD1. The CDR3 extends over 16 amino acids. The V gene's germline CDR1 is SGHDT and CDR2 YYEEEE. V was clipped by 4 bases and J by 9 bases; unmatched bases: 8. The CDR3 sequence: CASSRKGQGARSPLHF. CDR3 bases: TGTGCCAGCAGCCGTAAGGGACAGGGGGCGCGTTCACCCCTCCACTTT.

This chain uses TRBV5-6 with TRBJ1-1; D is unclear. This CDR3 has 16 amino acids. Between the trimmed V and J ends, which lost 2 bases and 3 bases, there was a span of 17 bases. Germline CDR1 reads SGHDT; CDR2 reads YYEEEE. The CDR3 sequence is CASSFRRLGSDTEAFF. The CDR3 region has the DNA TGTGCCAGCAGCTTTCGTCGGCTCGGCAGCGACACTGAAGCTTTCTTT.

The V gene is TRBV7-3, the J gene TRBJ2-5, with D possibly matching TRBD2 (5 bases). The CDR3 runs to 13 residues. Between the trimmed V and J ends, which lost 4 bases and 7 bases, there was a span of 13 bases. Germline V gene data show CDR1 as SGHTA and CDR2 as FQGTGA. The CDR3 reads CASSSAREGTQYF. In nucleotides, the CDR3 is TGTGCCAGCAGCTCAGCGAGGGAAGGGACCCAGTACTTC.

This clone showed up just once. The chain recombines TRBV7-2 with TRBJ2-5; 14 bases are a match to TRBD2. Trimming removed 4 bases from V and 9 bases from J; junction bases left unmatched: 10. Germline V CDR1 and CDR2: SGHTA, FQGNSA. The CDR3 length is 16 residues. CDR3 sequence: CASSSGLAGGILPQYF. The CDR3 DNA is TGTGCCAGCAGCTCCGGACTAGCGGGGGGAATTTTGCCCCAGTACTTC.